Presented here are 15 T cell receptor beta chains from one specimen sequenced in a study of T cell responses to AZD1222 COVID-19 vaccine (dated by TCRdb to the early 2020s). The method was the immunoSEQ multiplex PCR assay. As stored in TCRdb, this immuneACCESS dataset retains in-frame rearrangements with V and J assigned. A fraction of the clones does not appear; measured against another copy, unresolved V genes explain less than half of the discrepancy, and the remainder lacks a known reason. In this sample the table shows about 100,000 clones, approximately 87% of which occur a single time. The top ten clones comprise roughly 15% of the sample. The time point tag for this specimen amounts to: baseline before first vaccination. The material was peripheral blood, obtained on day 0 of AZD1222 vaccination. The receptors come from an adult in good health.

The rearrangement uses TRBV27 and TRBJ1-2; 7 positions match TRBD1. Germline CDR1 and CDR2: MNHEY and SMNVEV (reference sequence). V trimming: 6 bases; J trimming: 8 bases; junction bases outside the gene matches: 15. The CDR3 is 15 residues long. The CDR3 sequence is CASSRGQPWFMGYTF. The CDR3 DNA sequence: TGTGCCAGCAGCCGGGGACAGCCATGGTTCATGGGCTACACCTTC.

V gene TRBV19 combines with J gene TRBJ1-1; D unclear. The ends were cut back, 4 bases at V and 1 base at J, with 4 bases in the middle. The germline CDR1 and CDR2 sequences are LNHDA and SQIVND (reference sequence). The CDR3 is made up of 12 amino acids. This CDR3 reads CASSTGNTEAFF. For the CDR3, the DNA is TGTGCCAGTAGTACAGGGAACACTGAAGCTTTCTTT.

V usage is TRBV27 and J usage is TRBJ1-6; D is undetermined. Germline V lookup: CDR1 MNHEY, CDR2 SMNVEV (reference sequence). Trimming took 0 bases from V and 5 from J, leaving 11 bases between them. CDR3 length equals 16 residues. The CDR3 DNA reads as TGTGCCAGCAGTTTATCAGGGCGACGGGATAATTCACCCCTCCACTTT. Translated, it gives CASSLSGRRDNSPLHF.

The rearrangement links TRBV6-2 or TRBV6-3 to TRBJ2-5; TRBD1 matches at 12 bases. This CDR3 spans 17 amino acids. Trimming cost V 5 bases and J 0 bases; bases outside gene matches: 7. Germline V CDR1 and CDR2: MNHEY, SVGEGT. The CDR3 sequence is CASSQRDRGRYQETQYF. The CDR3 DNA reads TGTGCCAGCAGTCAAAGGGACAGGGGGCGATACCAAGAGACCCAGTACTTC.

The CDR3 region is CASSSPTEGLGYGYTF. In DNA form, the CDR3 reads TGTGCCAGCAGCTCGCCGACAGAGGGCCTGGGCTATGGCTACACCTTC. The chain uses TRBV7-9 and TRBJ1-2; a possible D gene is TRBD1 (5 bases). The CDR3 extends over 16 amino acids. Trimming shortened V by 4 bases and J by 4 bases, and 19 bases separated the two germline ends. Per germline, CDR1 SEHNR and CDR2 FQNEAQ (reference sequence).

The CDR3 loop reads CASSAFQTGQPQHF. The CDR3 DNA sequence: TGTGCCAGCAGTGCCTTCCAAACTGGACAGCCCCAGCATTTT. J is TRBJ1-5 and V is TRBV27; D uncertain. In germline, CDR1 is MNHEY, CDR2 SMNVEV (reference sequence). V was pared by 5 bases and J by 7 bases, with 15 bases between. The CDR3 has 14 amino acids.

The chain recombines TRBV2 with TRBJ1-6; D call uncertain. V dropped 4 bases and J dropped 3 bases, with 7 bases sitting between them. The CDR3 extends over 14 amino acids. Germline CDR1 SNHLY, CDR2 FYNNEI. The CDR3 nucleotides are TGTGCCAGCAGTGGGGATAGCTATAATTCACCCCTCCACTTT. Its protein is CASSGDSYNSPLHF.

The gene calls are TRBV11-2 and TRBJ1-5, with a possible D match to TRBD1 (6 bases). V was trimmed by 5 bases and J by 7 bases, leaving 15 bases between them. This CDR3 contains 14 residues. CDR1 and CDR2 from the germline V gene are SGHAT and FQNNGV. CDR3 in amino acids: CASSPVARGQPQHF. The DNA of the CDR3 is TGTGCCAGCAGCCCAGTCGCCAGGGGCCAGCCCCAGCATTTT.

The chain uses TRBV7-8 and TRBJ1-1; no clear D. The V end lost 4 bases, the J end lost 5 bases, and 8 bases lay between the germline ends. Looked up from germline, CDR1 is SGHVS and CDR2 is FQNEAQ. The CDR3 totals 12 residues. CDR3 nucleotide sequence: TGTGCCAGCAGCTCGCCCCGTACTGAAGCTTTCTTT. Translated, it gives CASSSPRTEAFF.

V and J are TRBV10-3 and TRBJ2-5; D may be TRBD1 or TRBD2 (5 bases each). V shed 0 bases and J shed 8 bases, with 13 bases lying between them. CDR3 length: 14 residues. Per germline, CDR1 ENHRY and CDR2 SYGVKD. CDR3 in amino acids: CAISESGPKETQYF. As DNA, the CDR3 is TGTGCCATCAGTGAGTCGGGACCTAAGGAAACCCAGTACTTC.

CDR3 protein: CASSQDWGAYEQYF. The CDR3 coding sequence is TGCGCCAGCAGCCAAGATTGGGGGGCCTACGAGCAGTACTTC. The chain uses TRBV4-1 and TRBJ2-7; D is possibly TRBD2 (6 bases). Trimming cost V 0 bases and J 2 bases, with 8 bases left between them. Germline CDR1 is MGHRA and CDR2 is YSYEKL. The CDR3 is made up of 14 amino acids.

The chain carries TRBV2 and TRBJ2-6; 8 nucleotides line up with TRBD1. Germline CDR1 is SNHLY and CDR2 is FYNNEI. V shed 6 bases and J 0 bases; nucleotides not matched to a gene: 7. This CDR3 is built from 17 residues. CDR3 DNA sequence: TGTGCCAGCAGCCAGGGGGCGGGCCCCTCTGGGGCCAACGTCCTGACTTTC. Protein: CASSQGAGPSGANVLTF. Full variable domain (rest looked up from reference TRBV2 and TRBJ2-6): EPEVTQTPSHQVTQMGQEVILRCVPISNHLYFYWYRQILGQKVEFLVSFYNNEISEKSEIFDDQFSVERPDGSNFTLKIRSTKLEDSAMYFCASSQGAGPSGANVLTFGAGSRLTVL.

The CDR3 DNA reads as TGTGCCAGCAGCTTAGAAGGGCCGGGACAGAAAAAAAATGAGCAGTTCTTC. Translation: CASSLEGPGQKKNEQFF. The rearrangement links TRBV7-9 to TRBJ2-1, with 7 bases identical to TRBD1. The CDR3 sequence is 17 residues long. Germline assignment: CDR1 SEHNR and CDR2 FQNEAQ (reference sequence). V dropped 1 base and J dropped 7; count of bases not matched to a gene: 13.

The rearrangement joins TRBV5-1 to TRBJ2-5, with D possibly being TRBD2 (5 bases). Per the germline V gene, CDR1 is SGHRS and CDR2 is YFSETQ. The V and J ends lost 0 bases and 10 bases respectively, with 16 bases between them. The CDR3 consists of 14 residues. The CDR3 spells CASSLGSNQADQYF. Here the CDR3 DNA reads TGCGCCAGCAGCTTGGGCAGCAACCAAGCGGACCAGTACTTC.

V is TRBV7-2 and J is TRBJ2-7, with 11 bases identical to TRBD2. The germline V gene has CDR1 SGHTA and CDR2 FQGNSA. With 5 bases clipped from V and 3 bases from J, the junction kept 6 bases outside the gene matches. This CDR3 comprises 15 residues. CDR3 in amino acids: CASSPSGTSGYEQYF. The CDR3 bases are TGTGCCAGCAGCCCCTCCGGGACTAGCGGCTACGAGCAGTACTTC. Supplemented by reference TRBV7-2 and TRBJ2-7, the full variable domain reads GAGVSQSPSNKVTEKGKDVELRCDPISGHTALYWYRQSLGQGLEFLIYFQGNSAPDKSGLPSDRFSAERTGGSVSTLTIQRTQQEDSAVYLCASSPSGTSGYEQYFGPGTRLTVT.